Listed here is a single T cell receptor (beta chain). The data stem from a study of blood T cell repertoires in COVID-19. The overall study: The United States, Italy and Spain provided the acute and convalescent COVID-19 samples. PBMCs, B-cell-depleted T cells, or T cells provided the cDNA or gDNA that made up the material.

The repertoire was sequenced with immunoSEQ multiplex PCR; TCRdb's copy has only in-frame clones and lacks some. The sample yields about 300,000 clones, about 91% seen once. Germline V gene lookup returns CDR1 ENHRY and CDR2 SYGVKD. The CDR3 extends over 13 amino acids. V dropped 0 bases and J dropped 7 bases, with 10 bases sitting between them. The chain joins TRBV10-3 to TRBJ2-7, with D possibly being TRBD2 (6 bases). The origin of this receptor is a woman aged 25 to 39 with COVID-19, enrolled during active disease. The specimen sequenced was peripheral blood. The CDR3 loop reads CAISESKGGEQYF. CDR3 DNA sequence: TGTGCCATCAGTGAGTCGAAGGGAGGAGAGCAGTACTTC.